The following is a T cell receptor beta chain sequence with its context. This record comes from a study of blood T cell repertoires in COVID-19. Losses at the gene ends were 6 bases for V and 10 bases for J; bases not matched to a gene: 12. Germline CDR1 reads LNHNV; CDR2 reads YYDKDF (reference sequence). The CDR3 runs to 15 residues. Sequenced by immunoSEQ multiplex PCR; TCRdb stores in-frame clones only, minus some. The data show approximately 160,000 clones, roughly 80% seen once. What was sequenced was peripheral blood. The sequence came from a woman over 75 with acute or convalescent COVID-19. The chain uses TRBV15 and TRBJ1-6; 7 bases are a match to TRBD1. This CDR3 reads CATSGSGQRGSPLHF. The CDR3 DNA follows: TGTGCCACCAGTGGTTCGGGACAGAGAGGATCACCCCTCCACTTT.